This TCR beta chain was recorded in a study of blood T cell repertoires in COVID-19 (dated by TCRdb to the early 2020s). Background on the whole study: Samples covering the acute and convalescent phases of COVID-19 were provided by collaborators in the United States, Italy and Spain. The repertoires were made available in a free public database intended to serve as a resource for research on the immune response to SARS-CoV-2. Samples came from the ongoing ImmuneRACE study (first 160 participants) plus 1,254 subjects from 6 global collaborators. Where available, HLA class I and class II types were obtained from metadata supplied by the sample provider rather than from assay-based typing. Sample metadata almost always included a de-identified subject ID, COVID-19 status, age in years and sex. The dataset comprised deeply sampled blood TCRbeta repertoires from subjects exposed to, actively infected with, or recovered from COVID-19. The material from the prospective study consisted of cDNA or gDNA derived from T cells, B-cell-depleted T cells, or PBMCs.

A remark on this clone: This clone's antigen is unknown. No base qualities exist here, and no much larger clone lies one base off it.

Participants in the prospective study were aged 18 to 89 years, lived in under 30 United States geographic areas, and enrolled through a virtual design. In the prospective study, participants were assigned to cohorts based on the clinical history participants reported in a screening survey and a study questionnaire. ImmuneRACE Cohort 3 recovered participants were defined by two consecutive negative NP/OP PCR tests, healthcare professional clearance, or symptom resolution. In the prospective study, whole blood, serum and a nasopharyngeal or oropharyngeal swab were collected from each participant by mobile phlebotomists. Prospective study participants could optionally give additional blood draws and questionnaires over an approximately 2-month period. Before DNA extraction, prospective study blood samples were shipped either frozen or at room temperature. General conclusions and limits of the study: The quantity of clinical and demographic metadata differed by source and by participant and was supplied without curation.

TCRbeta CDR3 regions were amplified from genomic DNA using the immunoSEQ Assay, a bias-controlled multiplex PCR. On the study's bioinformatics: The number of nucleated cells in each sample was estimated from the amplification of reference gene primers within the assay. Sequence reads were collapsed and filtered to measure the absolute abundance of every unique TCRbeta CDR3 rearrangement. Productive Simpson clonality was computed per sample as the square root of Simpson's diversity index over productive rearrangements. TCRdb took this table from immuneACCESS and kept in-frame rearrangements with V and J called. Such tables lack part of the clones; where checked against another copy, unresolved V genes explain under half of the gap, and the rest is unexplained. The DNA was the basis for D and trimming; V, J and clone size are from that table. This sample is represented by about 390,000 clones; 87% of them were singletons. The ten largest clones add up to roughly 9.4% of the sample.

Material: PBMCs or T cells enriched from blood (not recorded which). This TCR was recovered from a woman between 45 and 65 years old who had recovered from COVID-19.

The CDR3 reads as follows: CASRRKTVNQPQHF. The bases read TGTGCCAGTCGTCGGAAGACAGTCAATCAGCCCCAGCATTTT. The chain employs TRBV21-1 and TRBJ1-5; the table's D call of TRBD1 was not tested on the DNA. TRBV21-1 is shown as a pseudogene. CDR3 length: 14 amino acids, cysteine to phenylalanine. The only DNA kept is the CDR3, 42 bases in frame from the first base.